This T cell receptor beta chain is drawn from a study of tumor-infiltrating lymphocytes in primary liver carcinoma. Study-level results: For tumor-adjacent and tumor-blood pairs, overlap was less than that seen for tumor region pairs. Just around 7.5-24% of top clones spanned all five tumor regions. Tumors reached a significantly greater top-250-clone fraction than blood did (p = 0.039).

Concerning this clonotype: Its antigen is still unknown. Compared with germline, one end of the junction differs, possibly owing to a read error.

This CDR3 has 13 residues. Total RNA amounting to roughly 450 ng was the source from which TCR beta cDNA was made with a constant-region primer. ARM-PCR was slightly modified, and three nested multiplex PCR rounds with it gave rise to the TCR beta libraries. TRBV1-TRBV30 forward primers paired with a C-beta reverse primer were used in the first two PCR rounds, which ran roughly 9 cycles each. TCRdb ran MiXCR on the multiplex PCR reads and lists one entry per CDR3 protein. The sample records more than 50,000 distinct CDR3 sequences, about 80% being singletons. Taking 20-30 mg of unsorted bulk tissue, the authors co-extracted RNA and DNA. Five separate regions per tumor were sampled.

Sequencing input: liver tumor tissue from sampling region 2. Subset noted: tumor region T2, inferior pole. The chain joins TRBV12-3 or TRBV12-4 to TRBJ2-5; no firm D call. This sequence was found in a man between 40 and 49 years old with primary liver carcinoma and hepatitis B virus infection. The CDR3 DNA is TGTGTCAGCACCCCCGGCCATGTGGGGACCCAGTACTTC. Its translation: CVSTPGHVGTQYF.